This passage covers 32 T cell receptor beta chains from one sample sequenced in a study of spatial heterogeneity in lung cancer. As to time point: sample taken at primary tumor resection. One entry per CDR3 protein results from TCRdb running MiXCR on the 5' RACE reads. The sample comprises 1,800 or so distinct CDR3 sequences, 15% to 20% of which are singletons, and around 26% rests with the top ten. The material sequenced was normal lung tissue next to the tumor, taken at surgery. The receptors shown here come from a male donor with early-stage non-small cell lung cancer.

This clonotype was recorded a few times. The chain employs TRBV7-6 and TRBJ2-5; D perhaps matches TRBD2 (6 bases). Germline CDR1 and CDR2: SGHVS and FNYEAQ. The CDR3 sequence is 14 residues long. The V and J ends lost 5 bases and 5 bases respectively, with 15 bases between them. CDR3 region: CASSRMAGSETQYF. For the CDR3, the DNA is TGTGCCAGCAGCCGCATGGCGGGAAGTGAGACCCAGTACTTC.

DNA of the CDR3: TGCGCCAGCAGCCTATCGACCGACCCAAGGGATACGCAGTATTTT. This codes for CASSLSTDPRDTQYF. The gene calls are TRBV5-1 and TRBJ2-3; D gene uncertain. The CDR3 spans 15 residues. Trimming stripped 4 bases from V and 6 bases from J, with 18 bases between. The germline gives CDR1 SGHRS, CDR2 YFSETQ.

This clonotype is deemed medium-sized. V usage is TRBV11-2 and J usage is TRBJ2-1; TRBD1 is a possible D gene (5 bases). Trimming removed 5 bases at V and 0 bases at J, with 11 bases between. The CDR3 runs 15 residues. Germline V gene data show CDR1 as SGHAT and CDR2 as FQNNGV. The CDR3 coding sequence is TGTGCCAGCAGCGCCACAGGAGACTCCTACAATGAGCAGTTCTTC. Residues: CASSATGDSYNEQFF.

Relative to its sample, this clonotype is medium-sized (0.01 to 0.1%). The chain links TRBV6-1 to TRBJ2-6; D gene ambiguous. V lost 4 bases, J lost 3 bases, and 7 bases lay in between. The germline V gene has CDR1 MNHNS and CDR2 SASEGT. The CDR3 has 14 amino acids. The chain's CDR3 is CASSAIHGANVLTF. CDR3 coding DNA: TGTGCCAGCAGTGCCATTCATGGGGCCAACGTCCTGACTTTC.

This clonotype was observed a single time. The CDR3 is CASSVDPGLNTEAFF. CDR3 DNA sequence: TGTGCCAGCAGCGTAGACCCGGGCCTGAACACTGAAGCTTTCTTT. This rearrangement joins TRBV9 to TRBJ1-1; D remains ambiguous. Germline V gene data show CDR1 as SGDLS and CDR2 as YYNGEE. The CDR3 consists of 15 residues. Trimming cost V 0 bases and J 0 bases, with 9 bases left between them.

By sample share, this clonotype is medium-sized. The chain recombines TRBV14 with TRBJ2-7, with TRBD1 matching over 11 bases. Germline loops: CDR1 SGHDN, CDR2 FVKESK. The CDR3 spans 14 residues. Trimming cost V 6 bases and J 7 bases; bases outside gene matches: 8. CDR3 DNA sequence: TGTGCCAGCAGGTCCGGGACAGGGGGTCAGGAGCAGTACTTC. Translating gives CASRSGTGGQEQYF.

This clonotype was seen many times. The chain carries TRBV28 and TRBJ1-2, with D possibly TRBD1 on 6 matching bases. Trimming left V 5 bases short and J 8 bases short, with 12 bases between. This CDR3 is 12 amino acids long. From germline, CDR1 is MDHEN and CDR2 SYDVKM. The CDR3: CASSRRGYGYTF. The CDR3 DNA reads as TGTGCCAGCAGTCGGAGGGGGTACGGCTACACCTTC.

The chain joins TRBV11-2 to TRBJ2-1; 11 bases are a match to TRBD2. Losses at the gene ends were 5 bases for V and 0 bases for J; bases not matched to a gene: 21. The CDR3 spans 22 residues. Germline V gene lookup returns CDR1 SGHAT and CDR2 FQNNGV. CDR3 coding DNA: TGTGCCAGCAGCGACCGGTTGGACCCCGGGACTAGCGGCCGGAGCTCCTACAATGAGCAGTTCTTC. Its translation is CASSDRLDPGTSGRSSYNEQFF.

This clonotype has ten or more counts. This chain connects TRBV6-6 to TRBJ1-5, with D perhaps TRBD1 (5 bases). Trimming stripped 6 bases from V and 7 bases from J, with 10 bases between. CDR1 and CDR2 from the germline V gene are MNHNY and SVGAGI (reference sequence). CDR3 length: 12 residues. CDR3 sequence: CASSYGGQPQHF. The CDR3 DNA reads TGTGCCAGCAGCTACGGGGGACAGCCCCAGCATTTT.

The CDR3 region has the DNA TGTGCCAGCAGTTCGACAGATCAGCCCCAGCATTTT. This codes for CASSSTDQPQHF. The V gene is TRBV12-3 or TRBV12-4, the J gene TRBJ1-5; TRBD1 is a possible D gene (5 bases). This CDR3 comprises 12 residues. Trimming removed 4 bases at V and 5 bases at J, with 6 bases between.

The chain has TRBV2 and TRBJ2-7; D is ambiguous. V lost 1 base, J lost 4 bases, and 8 bases lay in between. The CDR3 covers 13 residues. Germline-derived CDR1 and CDR2 are SNHLY and FYNNEI. CDR3 in amino acids: CASSEDSSYEQYF. CDR3 DNA: TGTGCCAGCAGTGAAGACTCGAGTTACGAGCAGTACTTC.

By share of the sample, this clonotype is medium-sized. The CDR3 protein is CATSDFAGGSYNEQFF. In DNA form, the CDR3 reads TGTGCCACCAGTGATTTTGCAGGGGGGTCCTACAATGAGCAGTTCTTC. The chain couples TRBV24-1 to TRBJ2-1, with D possibly matching TRBD1 (7 bases). The CDR3 covers 16 residues. The germline V gene has CDR1 KGHDR and CDR2 SFDVKD. V lost 1 base and J lost 1, with 10 bases in between.

The gene calls are TRBV6-2 or TRBV6-3 and TRBJ2-7; D is unclear. Germline V gene lookup returns CDR1 MNHEY and CDR2 SVGEGT. This CDR3 contains 13 residues. V lost 5 bases and J 4 bases, leaving 12 bases between the germline ends. The DNA for the CDR3 is TGTGCCAGCAGTGATACAATGGGTTACGAGCAGTACTTC. Translating gives CASSDTMGYEQYF.

This clonotype is labeled medium-sized. This chain uses TRBV27 with TRBJ2-3; 8 bases map to TRBD2. This CDR3 is 16 amino acids long. Germline V gives CDR1 MNHEY, CDR2 SMNVEV (reference sequence). J gave up 0 bases and V 3 bases, and 5 bases lay outside the gene matches. The CDR3 sequence is CASSFIASGSTDTQYF. The CDR3 DNA follows: TGTGCCAGCAGTTTCATCGCTAGCGGGAGCACAGATACGCAGTATTTT.

The table lists this clonotype with many counts. This sequence joins TRBV14 and TRBJ1-6, with unresolved D. CDR1 is SGHDN, CDR2 FVKESK, per germline. V dropped 4 bases and J dropped 7 bases, with 11 bases sitting between them. CDR3 size: 14 residues. This chain's CDR3 is CASSRYSENSPLHF. CDR3 DNA sequence: TGTGCCAGCAGCCGATACAGCGAAAATTCACCCCTCCACTTT.

This clonotype is medium-sized. V is TRBV7-3 and J is TRBJ2-5; no reliable D call. The CDR3 has 13 amino acids. V gave up 6 bases and J gave up 4 bases, with 12 bases separating them. The germline gives CDR1 SGHTA, CDR2 FQGTGA. In DNA, the CDR3 is TGTGCCAGCAGTCCAGAAGGGTTAGAGACCCAGTACTTC. It is translated as CASSPEGLETQYF.

This clonotype showed up just a few times. The chain employs TRBV28 and TRBJ2-7, with D unresolved. The CDR3 spans 13 residues. Germline-derived CDR1 and CDR2 are MDHEN and SYDVKM. V lost 4 bases to trimming and J lost 4 bases, with 11 bases between them. The CDR3 DNA is TGTGCCAGCAGTTCACACAAGTCTTACGAGCAGTACTTC. It yields the protein CASSSHKSYEQYF.

Judged by abundance, this clonotype is medium-sized (0.01 to 0.1%). The chain couples TRBV7-9 to TRBJ2-2; 9 bases align to TRBD1. The ends lost 5 bases at V and 5 bases at J; junction bases unmatched: 9. The CDR3 totals 16 residues. Germline V gene sequence: CDR1 SEHNR, CDR2 FQNEAQ (reference sequence). The CDR3 coding sequence is TGTGCCAGCAGCAGCCGGGACAGGGTTGGTACCGGGGAGCTGTTTTTT. Translated, it gives CASSSRDRVGTGELFF.

This clonotype is classed as medium-sized. The chain is built from TRBV10-1 and TRBJ1-5; no definite D call. CDR3 length equals 13 residues. Germline-derived CDR1 and CDR2 are WNHNN and SYGVQD (reference sequence). V was cut by 1 base and J by 9 bases, with 10 bases left in between. The CDR3 coding sequence is TGCGCCAGCAGTGAGTATATATCATCGCCCCAGCATTTT. Protein sequence: CASSEYISSPQHF.

V is TRBV27 and J is TRBJ2-5, with 14 bases matching TRBD2. V gave up 5 bases and J gave up 9 bases; unmatched junction bases: 11. CDR3 size: 16 residues. The germline V gene encodes CDR1 MNHEY and CDR2 SMNVEV (reference sequence). CDR3 sequence reads: CASSTRLAGGAWAQYF. CDR3 DNA: TGTGCCAGCAGTACCCGACTAGCGGGAGGGGCCTGGGCCCAGTACTTC.

This clonotype is labeled large (0.1 to 1%). DNA for the CDR3: TGTGCCAGCAGCAAGTATCGGGACCGATTCTACGAGCAGTACTTC. This codes for CASSKYRDRFYEQYF. The rearrangement joins TRBV21-1 to TRBJ2-7; no DNA check was done on the table's D call, TRBD1. TRBV21-1 is shown as a pseudogene. CDR3 size: 15 residues.

By proportion, this clonotype is large (0.1 to 1%). The chain couples TRBV19 to TRBJ1-5, with 9 nucleotides matching TRBD1. Germline loops: CDR1 LNHDA, CDR2 SQIVND (reference sequence). The CDR3 contains 16 residues. Germline trimming cut 5 bases from V and 0 bases from J; bases unmatched to any gene: 5. This CDR3 is CASSPQDRGSNQPQHF. The CDR3 nucleotides are TGTGCCAGTAGTCCCCAGGACAGGGGTAGCAATCAGCCCCAGCATTTT.

This clonotype is medium-sized. This chain links TRBV6-1 with TRBJ1-3, with 9 bases fitting TRBD1. Germline-derived CDR1 and CDR2 are MNHNS and SASEGT. V lost 8 bases, J lost 9 bases, and 11 bases stayed unmatched. The CDR3 runs 14 residues. CDR3 protein: CASSPGQGFVTIYF. CDR3 coding DNA: TGTGCCAGCTCGCCCGGACAGGGGTTCGTCACCATATATTTT.

This clonotype is large (0.1 to 1%) in the sample. This CDR3 is CASSPLRGSNQPQHF. Written as DNA, the CDR3 is TGTGCCAGCAGCCCCCTCAGGGGGAGCAATCAGCCCCAGCATTTT. The chain has TRBV7-2 and TRBJ1-5; TRBD1 aligns across 7 bases. V shed 5 bases, J shed 1 base, and the junction held 5 bases outside the gene matches. The CDR3 is made up of 15 amino acids. The V gene's germline CDR1 is SGHTA and CDR2 FQGNSA.

In its sample, this clonotype is medium-sized. This rearrangement joins TRBV6-6 to TRBJ2-3, with 7 bases matching TRBD1. Germline CDR1 is MNHNY and CDR2 is SVGAGI (reference sequence). J lost 6 bases, V lost 6 bases, and 3 bases had no gene match. The CDR3 loop spans 12 amino acids. DNA for the CDR3: TGTGCCAGCAGACAGGGGACCGATACGCAGTATTTT. Amino acids: CASRQGTDTQYF.

This clonotype is medium-sized. The rearrangement uses TRBV7-9 and TRBJ1-1, with 9 bases matching TRBD1. Germline V CDR1 and CDR2: SEHNR, FQNEAQ (reference sequence). The length of the CDR3 is 17 residues. Trimming cost V 1 base and J 6 bases; bases outside gene matches: 12. DNA for the CDR3: TGTGCCAGCAGCTTAGTGGGGGCCGGGACAGGGTTTCCTGAAGCTTTCTTT. This codes for CASSLVGAGTGFPEAFF.

Within the sample, this clonotype is medium-sized. The rearrangement uses TRBV30 and TRBJ1-4; D may be TRBD1 (5 bases). V lost 0 bases and J 4 bases, leaving 12 bases between the germline ends. The CDR3 extends over 15 amino acids. CDR1 GTSNPN and CDR2 SVGIG come from the germline V gene (reference sequence). The CDR3 DNA reads as TGTGCCTGGAGTGTACGGGGGACGGGTAATGAAAAACTGTTTTTT. Protein: CAWSVRGTGNEKLFF.

This clonotype is labeled large. The chain's CDR3 is CASSPSTGGHSGANVLTF. The CDR3 DNA sequence: TGTGCCAGCAGTCCATCCACAGGGGGCCACTCTGGGGCCAACGTCCTGACTTTC. This rearrangement joins TRBV12-3 or TRBV12-4 to TRBJ2-6, with TRBD1 identical over 9 bases. There are 18 residues in the CDR3. Germline trimming cut 5 bases from V and 0 bases from J; bases unmatched to any gene: 8.

This clonotype was detected ten times or more. This rearrangement joins TRBV7-8 to TRBJ2-1; 13 bases line up with TRBD2. The CDR3 runs to 16 residues. V was clipped by 1 base and J by 7 bases; unmatched bases: 4. Germline lookup yields CDR1 SGHVS and CDR2 FQNEAQ. The CDR3 DNA follows: TGTGCCAGCAGCTTAGGACTAGCGGGAGGCGATAATGAGCAGTTCTTC. Translation gives CASSLGLAGGDNEQFF.

This clonotype is classed as large (0.1 to 1%). This chain connects TRBV10-3 to TRBJ1-1; D not resolved. CDR1 and CDR2 (germline): ENHRY, SYGVKD. The CDR3 has 15 residues. Trimming took 0 bases from V and 0 from J, leaving 8 bases between them. CDR3 sequence: CAISESQDLNTEAFF. The CDR3 bases are TGTGCCATCAGTGAGTCTCAGGACCTGAACACTGAAGCTTTCTTT.

This clonotype is classed as medium-sized (0.01 to 0.1%). CDR3 nucleotides: TGTGCCAGCAGTTCGACAGGGTATGAAAAACTGTTTTTT. This gives the protein CASSSTGYEKLFF. The chain joins TRBV6-6 to TRBJ1-4; 7 bases are a match to TRBD1. The length of the CDR3 is 13 residues. V shed 4 bases and J 6 bases; nucleotides not matched to a gene: 2. Germline CDR1 and CDR2: MNHNY and SVGAGI (reference sequence).

Notes on this clonotype: The junction departs from the called germline gene at one end, perhaps through a read error. J is TRBJ2-3 and V is TRBV12-3 or TRBV12-4; D is unresolved. The CDR3 contains 14 residues. CDR3 sequence (DNA): TGTGTCAGCAGTTTTGGGGTGGTCACAGATACGCAGTATTTT. Translated, it gives CVSSFGVVTDTQYF.